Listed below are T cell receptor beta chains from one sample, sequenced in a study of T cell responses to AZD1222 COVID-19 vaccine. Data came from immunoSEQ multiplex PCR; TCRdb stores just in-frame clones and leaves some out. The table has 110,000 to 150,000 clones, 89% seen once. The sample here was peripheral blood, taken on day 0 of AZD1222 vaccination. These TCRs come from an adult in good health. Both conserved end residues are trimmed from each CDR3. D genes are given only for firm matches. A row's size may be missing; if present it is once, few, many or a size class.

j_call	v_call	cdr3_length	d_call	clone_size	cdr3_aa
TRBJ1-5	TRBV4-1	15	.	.	ASSRDIQRYSNQPQH
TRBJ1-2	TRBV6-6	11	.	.	ASSYEQLYGYT
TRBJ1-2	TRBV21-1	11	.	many	ASGTGSDYGYT
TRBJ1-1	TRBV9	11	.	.	ASSEDGSNEAF
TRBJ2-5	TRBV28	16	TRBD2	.	ASSLLRRGDPEGETQY
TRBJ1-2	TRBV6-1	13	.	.	ASSEDGSPNYGYT
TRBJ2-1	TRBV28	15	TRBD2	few	ASLRTSGFLSYNEQF
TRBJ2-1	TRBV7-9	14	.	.	ASTKNWDVVNNEQF
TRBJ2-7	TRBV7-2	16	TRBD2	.	ASSLVAGDPYTSYEQY
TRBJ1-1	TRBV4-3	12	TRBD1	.	ASSQESGGSEAF
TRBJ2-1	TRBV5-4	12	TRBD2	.	ASSLRRELSEQF
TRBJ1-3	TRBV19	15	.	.	ASSTLDSFYSGNTIY
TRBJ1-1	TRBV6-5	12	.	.	ASSYGGRHTEAF
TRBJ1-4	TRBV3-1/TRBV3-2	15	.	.	ASSPTGSFSTNEKLF
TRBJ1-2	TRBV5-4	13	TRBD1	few	ASSRPGTGKYGYT
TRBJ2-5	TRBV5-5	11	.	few	ASSLGSQETQY
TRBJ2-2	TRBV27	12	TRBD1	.	ASRDGTVAGELF
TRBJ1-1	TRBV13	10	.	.	ASSQGEFEAF
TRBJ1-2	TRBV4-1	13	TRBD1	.	ASSHNRGQLLGYT
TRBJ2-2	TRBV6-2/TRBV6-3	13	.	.	ASSPGGRDTGELF
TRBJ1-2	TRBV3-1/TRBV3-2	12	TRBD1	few	ASRQTGTGDGYT
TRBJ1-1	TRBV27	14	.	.	ASSPQLNRWNTEAF
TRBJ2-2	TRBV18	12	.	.	ASAGGLDTGELF
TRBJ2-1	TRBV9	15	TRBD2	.	ASSEGSGSGAYNEQF
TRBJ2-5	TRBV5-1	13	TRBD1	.	ASTITGALQETQY
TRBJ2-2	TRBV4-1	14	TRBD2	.	ASSSRTSGFTGELF
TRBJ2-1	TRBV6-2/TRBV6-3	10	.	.	ASSSSLRGQF